The text below deals with one T cell receptor beta chain. The source of the sample is a study of T-cell memory formation after mild COVID-19. V was cut by 6 bases and J by 6 bases, with 14 bases left in between. Per germline, CDR1 SGHVS and CDR2 FNYEAQ. The CDR3 extends over 13 amino acids. A single record per CDR3 protein comes from TCRdb applying MiXCR to the 5' RACE reads. The table includes 68,000 or so distinct CDR3 sequences, roughly 17% detected once. This sequence joins TRBV7-6 and TRBJ1-2; tentatively, D is TRBD1 (6 bases). Sequencing used PBMCs or a T cell subset sorted from them (not recorded which). This sequence originates from an adult woman who had mild COVID-19 (a few samples of this study predate the infection). Cell type and time point are not known. The CDR3 coding sequence is TGTGCCAGCAGTACCGGGACAATGGATGGCTACACCTTC. This encodes CASSTGTMDGYTF.